Below, 22 T cell receptor beta chains from the same sample are listed, as sequenced in a study of T-cell memory formation after mild COVID-19. TCRdb reprocessed the 5' RACE reads via MiXCR and lists one record per CDR3 protein. The repertoire holds about 400,000 distinct CDR3 sequences, with approximately 15% as singletons. What was sequenced was PBMCs or a T cell subset sorted from them (not recorded which). The source is a man aged 18 to 35 who had mild COVID-19 (a few samples of this study predate the infection). Cell type and time point are not known.

The rearrangement links TRBV2 to TRBJ2-3; tentative D call: TRBD2 (6 bases). There are 16 residues in the CDR3. V lost 6 bases and J 1 base, leaving 17 bases between the germline ends. Germline V gene data show CDR1 as SNHLY and CDR2 as FYNNEI. CDR3 loop: CASRELGLPGTDTQYF. The CDR3 nucleotides are TGTGCCAGCAGAGAGTTGGGACTCCCCGGCACAGATACGCAGTATTTT.

This clonotype came up a few times. The V gene is TRBV27, the J gene TRBJ1-6, with D possibly being TRBD1 (6 bases). V was trimmed by 5 bases and J by 8 bases, leaving 16 bases between them. This CDR3 region has 15 residues. Looked up from germline, CDR1 is MNHEY and CDR2 is SMNVEV (reference sequence). The CDR3 nucleotides read TGTGCCAGCAGTCACAGACAGGTTCGTCATTCACCCCTCCACTTT. It is translated as CASSHRQVRHSPLHF.

The chain combines TRBV7-2 with TRBJ2-5, with 9 bases lining up with TRBD2. Germline assignment: CDR1 SGHTA and CDR2 FQGNSA. V was clipped by 8 bases and J by 5 bases; unmatched bases: 9. This CDR3 is built from 14 residues. CDR3 DNA sequence: TGTGCCAGCGGCATCGTCGCGGGGGGGGAGACCCAGTACTTC. Translation gives CASGIVAGGETQYF.

The chain carries TRBV7-2 and TRBJ1-1, with D possibly being TRBD1 (5 bases). Germline-derived CDR1 and CDR2 are SGHTA and FQGNSA. The CDR3 is made up of 17 amino acids. The ends were cut back, 5 bases at V and 5 bases at J, with 24 bases in the middle. CDR3 in amino acids: CASSRQGSHYRGTEAFF. In DNA form, the CDR3 reads TGTGCCAGCAGCCGCCAAGGATCTCACTACCGGGGGACTGAAGCTTTCTTT.

The J gene is TRBJ2-3, the V gene TRBV10-3; TRBD1 agrees at 8 bases. This CDR3 contains 16 residues. Trimming removed 3 bases from V and 8 bases from J; junction bases left unmatched: 13. Germline V gives CDR1 ENHRY, CDR2 SYGVKD. This CDR3 is CAISDYGQGTSSTQYF. The CDR3 nucleotides read TGTGCCATCAGTGATTACGGACAGGGAACTTCAAGTACGCAGTATTTT.

The sample holds a few counts of this clonotype. V and J are TRBV6-2 or TRBV6-3 and TRBJ2-2; no firm D call. Germline CDR1 is MNHEY and CDR2 is SVGEGT. The V end lost 6 bases, the J end lost 7 bases, and 3 bases lay between the germline ends. This CDR3 has 10 amino acids. CDR3 residues: CASSNGELFF. CDR3 in DNA: TGTGCCAGCAGCAACGGGGAGCTGTTTTTT.

CDR3 residues: CASSSSPRRGAYTGELFF. In DNA form, the CDR3 reads TGTGCCAGCAGCTCCTCCCCTCGCCGGGGGGCCTACACCGGGGAGCTGTTTTTT. The rearrangement links TRBV21-1 to TRBJ2-2; the table's TRBD2 call for D was not verified on the DNA. TRBV21-1 is classified as a pseudogene. CDR3 size: 18 residues.

This chain connects TRBV12-3 or TRBV12-4 to TRBJ2-2; D remains unclear. The V and J ends lost 8 bases and 9 bases respectively, with 16 bases between them. The CDR3 sequence is 13 residues long. The CDR3 sequence: CASGVAHVRELFF. In DNA form, the CDR3 reads TGTGCCAGCGGAGTAGCCCATGTCCGGGAGCTGTTTTTT.

The chain employs TRBV7-2 and TRBJ1-1; D not certain. CDR1 is SGHTA, CDR2 FQGNSA, per germline. This CDR3 is built from 15 residues. V was cut by 1 base and J by 0 bases, with 9 bases left in between. The CDR3 sequence: CASSLGRSMNTEAFF. The CDR3 DNA reads as TGTGCCAGCAGCTTAGGCAGGTCCATGAACACTGAAGCTTTCTTT.

In its sample, this clonotype was seen a few times. This sequence joins TRBV4-1 and TRBJ1-1; D is uncertain. CDR3 size: 14 residues. The germline CDR1 and CDR2 sequences are MGHRA and YSYEKL. V was clipped by 7 bases and J by 7 bases, with 19 bases between them. The CDR3 sequence: CASIPHPPVGEAFF. The CDR3 DNA reads as TGCGCCAGCATCCCACACCCTCCGGTCGGTGAAGCTTTCTTT.

This chain links TRBV7-9 with TRBJ1-4, with 11 bases lining up with TRBD1. The ends lost 4 bases at V and 9 bases at J; junction bases unmatched: 10. This CDR3 has 16 residues. Germline V lookup: CDR1 SEHNR, CDR2 FQNEAQ (reference sequence). The DNA for the CDR3 is TGTGCCAGCAGCTCCCGCGGCGGACAGGGGGCTCAAAAACTGTTTTTT. Amino acid sequence: CASSSRGGQGAQKLFF.

This clonotype was observed a handful of times. The chain couples TRBV5-1 to TRBJ2-7, with D possibly matching TRBD2 (6 bases). V shed 0 bases and J shed 5 bases, with 12 bases lying between them. Germline CDR1 and CDR2: SGHRS and YFSETQ. The CDR3 length is 14 residues. For the CDR3, the DNA is TGCGCCAGCAGCTTGGGAGGAGGGATGGACGAGCAGTACTTC. It encodes CASSLGGGMDEQYF.

This clonotype was counted a few times. The V gene is TRBV7-9, the J gene TRBJ2-1, with 13 bases aligning to TRBD2. The germline gives CDR1 SEHNR, CDR2 FQNEAQ (reference sequence). After removal of 1 base from V and 8 bases from J, the junction contained 2 bases not matched to a gene. This CDR3 is 15 amino acids long. The CDR3 reads CASSLGTSGGYEQFF. In DNA form, the CDR3 reads TGTGCCAGCAGCTTAGGGACTAGCGGGGGATATGAGCAGTTCTTC. Full variable domain (rest looked up from reference TRBV7-9 and TRBJ2-1): DTGVSQNPRHKITKRGQNVTFRCDPISEHNRLYWYRQTLGQGPEFLTYFQNEAQLEKSRLLSDRFSAERPKGSFSTLEIQRTEQGDSAMYLCASSLGTSGGYEQFFGPGTRLTVL.

V gene TRBV20-1 combines with J gene TRBJ1-1; 8 bases align to TRBD1. The length of the CDR3 is 14 residues. V trimming: 3 bases; J trimming: 6 bases; junction bases outside the gene matches: 9. Germline values: CDR1 DFQATT, CDR2 SNEGSKA (reference sequence). CDR3 loop: CSASRTGRPAEAFF. CDR3 DNA sequence: TGCAGTGCTAGCAGGACAGGGCGGCCCGCTGAAGCTTTCTTT.

The rearrangement joins TRBV20-1 to TRBJ1-1; D gene ambiguous. V shed 3 bases and J shed 7 bases, with 9 bases lying between them. Germline V gene lookup returns CDR1 DFQATT and CDR2 SNEGSKA (reference sequence). The CDR3 runs to 11 residues. Here the CDR3 reads CSASPLLEAFF. CDR3 coding DNA: TGCAGTGCTAGCCCGCTACTTGAAGCTTTCTTT.

This clonotype occurred a few times. The CDR3 protein is CASSRGHAGELFF. The CDR3 DNA is TGTGCCAGCAGCCGAGGACATGCCGGGGAGCTGTTTTTT. The genes are TRBV12-3 or TRBV12-4 and TRBJ2-2; D might be TRBD1 (5 bases). V gave up 6 bases and J gave up 6 bases, with 11 bases separating them. The CDR3 consists of 13 residues.

This clonotype was seen repeatedly, ten times or more. The genes are TRBV7-9 and TRBJ2-1, with 10 bases aligning to TRBD2. Trimming took 0 bases from V and 4 from J; bases not matched to a gene: 3. CDR1 SEHNR and CDR2 FQNEAQ come from the germline V gene (reference sequence). The CDR3 loop spans 16 amino acids. The CDR3 spells CASSLALAGAYNEQFF. As DNA, the CDR3 is TGTGCCAGCAGCTTAGCCCTAGCGGGGGCGTACAATGAGCAGTTCTTC.

There are a few counts of this clonotype. The J gene is TRBJ2-5, the V gene TRBV7-9; D might be TRBD1 (5 bases). V lost 5 bases and J lost 5, with 15 bases in between. The length of the CDR3 is 14 residues. CDR1 and CDR2 (germline): SEHNR, FQNEAQ (reference sequence). The chain's CDR3 is CASSRQLPGETQYF. CDR3 DNA: TGTGCCAGCAGCAGACAGCTCCCAGGGGAGACCCAGTACTTC.

This clonotype was observed a few times. The chain employs TRBV1 and TRBJ2-3; the table's D call, TRBD2, was not checked against the DNA. TRBV1 is annotated as a pseudogene. The CDR3 length is 18 residues. CDR3: CTSSQDNASGGDTDTQYF. CDR3 sequence (DNA): TGCACCAGCAGCCAAGATAACGCCAGCGGAGGAGACACAGATACGCAGTATTTT.

V usage is TRBV6-2 or TRBV6-3 and J usage is TRBJ1-5; no firm D call. The CDR3 contains 13 residues. The germline gives CDR1 MNHEY, CDR2 SVGEGT. The V end was cut by 0 bases, the J end by 9 bases, with 9 bases between. CDR3 sequence (DNA): TGTGCCAGCAGTTACTCCGGGCCGTCGCCCCAGCATTTT. Its translation: CASSYSGPSPQHF.

The chain employs TRBV9 and TRBJ1-1; D is perhaps TRBD1 (5 bases). The CDR3 is 16 residues long. V was clipped by 3 bases and J by 4 bases, with 19 bases between them. Looked up from germline, CDR1 is SGDLS and CDR2 is YYNGEE. The CDR3 DNA is TGTGCCAGCAGCGCAAACTCTGGGGGTTTCGGCACTGAAGCTTTCTTT. The encoded protein is CASSANSGGFGTEAFF.

In its sample, this clonotype was seen once. J is TRBJ1-1 and V is TRBV6-5, with TRBD1 as a possible D gene (5 bases). This CDR3 has 17 residues. V lost 0 bases and J 1 base, leaving 15 bases between the germline ends. In germline, CDR1 is MNHEY, CDR2 SVGAGI. In nucleotides, the CDR3 is TGTGCCAGCAGTTACTCCATTCCTGGGGCCCCGAACACTGAAGCTTTCTTT. Translated: CASSYSIPGAPNTEAFF.